A selection of T cell receptor beta chains follows, all from one sample in a study of regulatory T cells in long-lasting Graves disease. TCRdb independently ran MiXCR on the multiplex PCR reads; one entry per CDR3 protein. The table includes about 220,000 distinct CDR3 sequences, roughly 20% detected once. These data are also associated with another study on T cells in Graves' hyperthyroidism and ophthalmopathy.

Sequences were derived from peripheral blood mononuclear cells (PBMCs), sampled at new diagnosis, from a patient treated with antithyroid drugs. Receptors were obtained from a woman aged 25 to 39 with Graves disease. CDR3s include the opening cysteine and the closing phenylalanine or tryptophan. A D gene is named only where the DNA matches it firmly. Rows may omit the clone size; those that give it use once, few, many or a size class.

d_gene,j_gene,abundance,v_gene,CDR3nt,CDR3aa
NA,TRBJ1-3,many,TRBV12-3/TRBV12-4,TGTGCCAGCACCTTTCGTTTATCTGGAAACACCATATATTTT,CASTFRLSGNTIYF
NA,TRBJ2-7,many,TRBV20-1,TGCAGTGCTAGGCCACCGGGGAGAGGCTACGAGCAGTACTTC,CSARPPGRGYEQYF
NA,TRBJ1-5,many,TRBV20-1,TGCAGTGCTAGAGATCCTACAGGGACGATCAATCAGCCCCAGCATTTT,CSARDPTGTINQPQHF
NA,TRBJ2-3,many,TRBV6-1,TGTGCCAGCACCGACCAATCCGGGACGCCAGGCCCAGATACGCAGTATTTT,CASTDQSGTPGPDTQYF
NA,TRBJ2-2,many,TRBV19,TGTGCCAGTAGTATCTCCCCGGCGAACACCGGGGAGCTGTTTTTT,CASSISPANTGELFF
NA,TRBJ1-3,many,TRBV6-1,TGTGCCAGCAGTGTAAGCGACACTACTGGAAACACCATATATTTT,CASSVSDTTGNTIYF
NA,TRBJ1-2,many,TRBV6-1,TGTGCCAGCAGTGGGGGTCCTGACAGAGCCTATGGCTACACCTTC,CASSGGPDRAYGYTF
NA,TRBJ2-1,many,TRBV12-3/TRBV12-4,TGTGCCAGCAGTTTAGGCCTCCACTACAATGAGCAGTTCTTC,CASSLGLHYNEQFF
TRBD2,TRBJ2-7,once,TRBV20-1,TGCAGTGCTAGAGCACCGGGGCTAGCGGTATCCTACGAGCAGTACTTC,CSARAPGLAVSYEQYF
TRBD1,TRBJ1-4,many,TRBV12-3/TRBV12-4,TGTGCCAGCAGACCCCAGACAGGGGGTAATGAAAAACTGTTTTTT,CASRPQTGGNEKLFF
NA,TRBJ2-1,NA,TRBV12-5,TGTGCTAGTGGTTTGGTAGAAAAGAGGACAGCCAGCTCCTACAATGAGCAGTTCTTC,CASGLVEKRTASSYNEQFF
TRBD2,TRBJ2-1,many,TRBV7-2,TGTGCCAGCAGCTCTCGTGGCGGGGGGGCCGCAGCCTACAATGAGCAGTTCTTC,CASSSRGGGAAAYNEQFF